This T cell receptor (beta chain) originates from a study of blood T cell repertoires in COVID-19. The CDR3 has 17 amino acids. This table comes from immunoSEQ multiplex PCR, and its TCRdb copy is limited to in-frame clones, with some not included. The table includes fewer than 250,000 clones, around 82% detected once. The V call is TRBV21-1, the J call TRBJ2-3; TRBD1, as called in the table, went unchecked against the DNA. TRBV21-1 is a pseudogene. The sequence derives from a woman aged 40 to 50 with acute or convalescent COVID-19. Sequencing used peripheral blood. CDR3: CASKNKDRARSTDTQYF. The DNA for the CDR3 is TGTGCCAGCAAGAATAAAGACAGGGCGAGGAGTACAGATACGCAGTATTTT.